This T cell receptor (beta chain) comes out of a study of blood T cells in healthy people across ages. Regarding the study as a whole: There were more naive CD4+ cells and higher diversity in long-lived donors than in aged donors. Naive and antigen-experienced cells could not be conclusively compared, given unsorted PBMCs.

As regards this clonotype: The antigen is not known.

The CDR3 length is 13 residues. CDR1 and CDR2 from the germline V gene are DFQATT and SNEGSKA (reference sequence). Trimming stripped 1 base from V and 11 bases from J, with 14 bases between. Isolation recovered at least 7 million PBMCs from every sample. Each sample yielded at least 5 micrograms of PBMC total RNA. A J-beta primer mix and a sample-barcoded 5' primer were used in a second PCR of roughly 7 to 12 cycles. TCRdb processed the 5' RACE reads anew with MiXCR; each CDR3 protein has one entry. The sample holds 1,800,000 or so distinct CDR3 sequences, around 42% seen once. The chain recombines TRBV20-1 with TRBJ1-4; D not certain. Sequences were obtained from blood. This TCR was sampled from a human donor in good health. CDR3 bases: TGCAGTGCTAGAGCCGGGGAAGTCGGGAAACTGTTTTTT. This sequence encodes CSARAGEVGKLFF.